This T cell receptor (beta chain) comes out of a study of shared clonotypes between healthy human individuals. Study-wide results and limits: Around 5.3% of naive CD4 clonotypes were shared across a few donors. The sole specimen, blood, was sampled, and tissue repertoires likely differ.

The germline gives CDR1 SNHLY, CDR2 FYNNEI. V shed 4 bases and J 4 bases; nucleotides not matched to a gene: 8. CDR3 size: 18 residues. TCRdb keeps only in-frame clones here, not all; method: immunoSEQ multiplex PCR. The sample carries fewer than 3 million clones, less than 95% recorded once. Regarding this clone: Its specificity is unknown.

The V call is TRBV2, the J call TRBJ2-3; 16 bases agree with TRBD2. The sequencing input was naive CD4+ T cells from PBMCs. Specified subset: CD45RA+ positively selected. The receptor's source is a man younger than 30 in good health. Some clones in this sample may be carry-over from other donors' samples. For the CDR3, the DNA is TGTGCCAGCAGTGGCCCTTTGGGACTAGCGGGAGGGTCAGATACGCAGTATTTT. Protein product: CASSGPLGLAGGSDTQYF.